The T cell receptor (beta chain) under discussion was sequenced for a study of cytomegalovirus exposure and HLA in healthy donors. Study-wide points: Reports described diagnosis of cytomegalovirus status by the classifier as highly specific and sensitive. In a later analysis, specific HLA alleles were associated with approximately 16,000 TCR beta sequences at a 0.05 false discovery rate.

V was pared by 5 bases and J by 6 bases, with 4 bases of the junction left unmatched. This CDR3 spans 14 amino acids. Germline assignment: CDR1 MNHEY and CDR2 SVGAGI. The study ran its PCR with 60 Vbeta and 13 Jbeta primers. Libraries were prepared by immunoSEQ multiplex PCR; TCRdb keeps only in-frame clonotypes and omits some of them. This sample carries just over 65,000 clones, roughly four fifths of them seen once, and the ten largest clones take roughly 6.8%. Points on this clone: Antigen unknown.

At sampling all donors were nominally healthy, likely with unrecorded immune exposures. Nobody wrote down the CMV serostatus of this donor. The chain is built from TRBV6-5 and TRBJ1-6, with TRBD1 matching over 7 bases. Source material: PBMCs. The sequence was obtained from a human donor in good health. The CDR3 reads CASSRQGFNSPLHF. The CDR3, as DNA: TGTGCCAGCAGTCGACAGGGATTTAATTCACCCCTCCACTTT.